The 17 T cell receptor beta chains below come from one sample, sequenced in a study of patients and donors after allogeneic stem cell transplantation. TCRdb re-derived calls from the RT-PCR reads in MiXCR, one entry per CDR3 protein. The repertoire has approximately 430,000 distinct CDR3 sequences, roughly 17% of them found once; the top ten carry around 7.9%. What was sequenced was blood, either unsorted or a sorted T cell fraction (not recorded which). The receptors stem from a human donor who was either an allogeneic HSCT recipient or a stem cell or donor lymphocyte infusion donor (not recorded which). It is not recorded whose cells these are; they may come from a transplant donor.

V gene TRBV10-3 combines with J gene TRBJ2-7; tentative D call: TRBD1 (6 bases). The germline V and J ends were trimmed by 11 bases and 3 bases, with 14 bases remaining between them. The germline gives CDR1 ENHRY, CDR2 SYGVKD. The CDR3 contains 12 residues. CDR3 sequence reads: CASQGRDYEQYF. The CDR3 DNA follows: TGTGCCTCACAGGGCCGAGACTACGAGCAGTACTTC.

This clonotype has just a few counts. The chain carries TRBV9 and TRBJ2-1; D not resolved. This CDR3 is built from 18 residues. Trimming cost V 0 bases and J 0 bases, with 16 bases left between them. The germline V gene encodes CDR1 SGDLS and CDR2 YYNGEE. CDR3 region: CASSVAPFGGPSYNEQFF. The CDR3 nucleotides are TGTGCCAGCAGCGTAGCCCCCTTCGGTGGGCCCTCCTACAATGAGCAGTTCTTC.

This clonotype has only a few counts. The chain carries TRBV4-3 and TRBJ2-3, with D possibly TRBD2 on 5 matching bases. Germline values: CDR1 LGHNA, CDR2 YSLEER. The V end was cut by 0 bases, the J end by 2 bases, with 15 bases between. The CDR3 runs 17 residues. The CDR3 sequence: CASSQEGTGGSTDTQYF. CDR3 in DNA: TGCGCCAGCAGCCAAGAGGGTACGGGCGGGTCCACAGATACGCAGTATTTT.

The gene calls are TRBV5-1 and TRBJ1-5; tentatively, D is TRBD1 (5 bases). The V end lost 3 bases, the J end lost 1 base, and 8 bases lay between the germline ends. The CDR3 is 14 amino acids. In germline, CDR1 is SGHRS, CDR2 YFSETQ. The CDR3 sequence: CASSSGASNQPQHF. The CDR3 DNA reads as TGCGCCAGCAGCTCCGGGGCGAGCAATCAGCCCCAGCATTTT.

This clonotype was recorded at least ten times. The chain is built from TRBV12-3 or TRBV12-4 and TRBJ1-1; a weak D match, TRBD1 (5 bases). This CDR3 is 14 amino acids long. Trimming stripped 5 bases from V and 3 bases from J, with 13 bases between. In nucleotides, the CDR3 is TGTGCCAGCAGTAAGGGTGGGGGGTACACTGAAGCTTTCTTT. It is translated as CASSKGGGYTEAFF.

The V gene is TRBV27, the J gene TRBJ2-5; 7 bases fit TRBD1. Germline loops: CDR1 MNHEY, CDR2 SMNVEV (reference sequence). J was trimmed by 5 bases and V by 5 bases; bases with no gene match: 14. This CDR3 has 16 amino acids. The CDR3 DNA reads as TGTGCCAGCAGTCCGCCGGGACAGACTTGGGTTGAGACCCAGTACTTC. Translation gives CASSPPGQTWVETQYF.

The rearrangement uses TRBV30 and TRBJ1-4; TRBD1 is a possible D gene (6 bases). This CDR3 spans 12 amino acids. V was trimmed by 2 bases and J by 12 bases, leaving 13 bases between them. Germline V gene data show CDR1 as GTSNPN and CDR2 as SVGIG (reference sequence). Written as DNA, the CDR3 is TGTGCCTGGAGTCCAGGAGGGGGGCAACTGTTTTTT. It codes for CAWSPGGGQLFF.

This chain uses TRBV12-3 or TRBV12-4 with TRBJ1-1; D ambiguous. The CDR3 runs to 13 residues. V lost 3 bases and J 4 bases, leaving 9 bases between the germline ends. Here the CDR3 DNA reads TGTGCCAGCAGTTTTCTAGGGAGCACTGAAGCTTTCTTT. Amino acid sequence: CASSFLGSTEAFF.

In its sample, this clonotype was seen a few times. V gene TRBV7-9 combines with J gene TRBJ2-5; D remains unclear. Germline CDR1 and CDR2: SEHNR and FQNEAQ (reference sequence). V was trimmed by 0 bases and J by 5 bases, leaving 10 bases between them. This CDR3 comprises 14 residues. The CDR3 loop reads CASSLAHSQETQYF. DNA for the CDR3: TGTGCCAGCAGCTTAGCCCACTCTCAGGAGACCCAGTACTTC.

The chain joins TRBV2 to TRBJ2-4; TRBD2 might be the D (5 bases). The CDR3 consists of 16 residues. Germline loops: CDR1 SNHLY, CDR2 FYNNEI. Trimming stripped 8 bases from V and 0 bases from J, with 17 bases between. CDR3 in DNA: TGTGCCAGCCAACAGCGGCTCCAACTAGCCAAAAACATTCAGTACTTC. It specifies CASQQRLQLAKNIQYF.

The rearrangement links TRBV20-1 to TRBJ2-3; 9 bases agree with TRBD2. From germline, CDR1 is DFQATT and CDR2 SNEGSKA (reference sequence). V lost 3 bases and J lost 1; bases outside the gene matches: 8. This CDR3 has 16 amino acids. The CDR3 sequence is CSASQKRGAGTDTQYF. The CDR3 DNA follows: TGCAGTGCTAGCCAAAAGCGGGGGGCAGGCACAGATACGCAGTATTTT.

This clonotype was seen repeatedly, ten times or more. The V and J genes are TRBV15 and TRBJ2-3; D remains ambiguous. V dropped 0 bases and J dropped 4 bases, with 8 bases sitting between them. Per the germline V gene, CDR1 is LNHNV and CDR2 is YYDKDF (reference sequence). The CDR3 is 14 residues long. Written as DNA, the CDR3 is TGTGCCACCAGCAGAGAGATTAGGGCAGATACGCAGTATTTT. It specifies CATSREIRADTQYF.

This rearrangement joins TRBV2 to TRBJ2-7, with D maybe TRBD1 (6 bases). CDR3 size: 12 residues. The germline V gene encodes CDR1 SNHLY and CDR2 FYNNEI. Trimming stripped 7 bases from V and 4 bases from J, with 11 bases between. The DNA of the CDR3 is TGTGCCAGCAACCTACAGGGATACGAGCAGTACTTC. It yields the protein CASNLQGYEQYF.

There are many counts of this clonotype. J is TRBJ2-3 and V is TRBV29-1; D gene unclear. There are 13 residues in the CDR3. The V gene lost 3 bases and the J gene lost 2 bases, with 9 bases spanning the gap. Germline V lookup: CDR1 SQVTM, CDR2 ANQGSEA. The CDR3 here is CSVESRFTDTQYF. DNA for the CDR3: TGCAGCGTTGAGTCGAGGTTCACAGATACGCAGTATTTT.

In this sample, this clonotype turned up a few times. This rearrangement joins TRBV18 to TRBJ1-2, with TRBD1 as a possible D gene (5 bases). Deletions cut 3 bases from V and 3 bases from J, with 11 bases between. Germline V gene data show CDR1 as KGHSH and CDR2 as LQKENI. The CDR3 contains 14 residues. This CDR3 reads CASSPLRGDYGYTF. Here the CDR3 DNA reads TGTGCCAGCTCACCTCTCCGGGGGGACTATGGCTACACCTTC.

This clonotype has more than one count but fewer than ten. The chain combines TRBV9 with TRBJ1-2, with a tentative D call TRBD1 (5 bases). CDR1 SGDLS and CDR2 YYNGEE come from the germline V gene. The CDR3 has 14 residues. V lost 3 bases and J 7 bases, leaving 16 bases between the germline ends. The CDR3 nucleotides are TGTGCCAGCAGCGGAGCCTCGGGGACGGGTGGCTACACCTTC. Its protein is CASSGASGTGGYTF.

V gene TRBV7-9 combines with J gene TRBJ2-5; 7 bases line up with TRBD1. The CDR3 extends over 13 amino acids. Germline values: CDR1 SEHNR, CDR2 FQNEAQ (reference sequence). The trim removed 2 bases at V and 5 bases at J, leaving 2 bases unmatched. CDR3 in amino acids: CASSLRDSETQYF. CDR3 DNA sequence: TGTGCCAGCAGCTTAAGGGACAGCGAGACCCAGTACTTC.